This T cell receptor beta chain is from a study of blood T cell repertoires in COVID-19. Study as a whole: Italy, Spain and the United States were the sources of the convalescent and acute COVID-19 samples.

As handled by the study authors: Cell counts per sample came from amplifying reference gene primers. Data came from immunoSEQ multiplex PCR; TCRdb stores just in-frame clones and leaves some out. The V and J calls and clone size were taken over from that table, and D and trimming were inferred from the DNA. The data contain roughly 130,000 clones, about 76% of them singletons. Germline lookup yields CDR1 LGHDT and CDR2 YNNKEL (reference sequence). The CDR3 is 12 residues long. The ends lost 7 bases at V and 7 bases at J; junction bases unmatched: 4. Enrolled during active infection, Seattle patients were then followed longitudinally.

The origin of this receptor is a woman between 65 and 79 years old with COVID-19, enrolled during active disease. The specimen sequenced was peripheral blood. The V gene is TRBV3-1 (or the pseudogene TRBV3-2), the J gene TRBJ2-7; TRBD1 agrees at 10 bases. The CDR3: CASTGTGEEQYF. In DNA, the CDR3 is TGTGCCAGCACCGGGACAGGGGAAGAGCAGTACTTC.